The next 10 T cell receptor beta chains were all read from a single sample in a study of T cell responses to AZD1222 COVID-19 vaccine. Profiled with immunoSEQ multiplex PCR; TCRdb holds only in-frame clones, not every one. The sample includes approximately 110,000 clones, around 86% seen only once; the top ten take approximately 7.6%. The sample consisted of peripheral blood, taken on day 0 of AZD1222 vaccination. The receptors stem from an adult in good health.

Note on this clone: One end of the junction does not line up with germline, which may come from a read error. V and J are TRBV19 and TRBJ1-1; tentative D call: TRBD1 (6 bases). CDR3 length: 15 residues. The germline V gene has CDR1 LNHDA and CDR2 SQIVND (reference sequence). In nucleotides, the CDR3 is TGTGCCAGTAGTATAGGAGGACAGAGAAACAATGAAGCTTTCTTT. Translating it yields CASSIGGQRNNEAFF.

The chain links TRBV19 to TRBJ2-3; 7 positions match TRBD2. The CDR3 is 13 residues long. CDR1 LNHDA and CDR2 SQIVND come from the germline V gene (reference sequence). The V gene end was trimmed by 6 bases and the J gene end by 4 bases; junction bases not matched to a gene: 4. The CDR3 reads CASRLSGSDTQYF. The DNA of the CDR3 is TGTGCCAGTAGACTTAGCGGGTCAGATACGCAGTATTTT.

The V and J genes are TRBV7-2 and TRBJ2-1; 12 nucleotides agree with TRBD2. This CDR3 has 17 residues. Germline values: CDR1 SGHTA, CDR2 FQGNSA. The trim removed 5 bases at V and 5 bases at J, leaving 10 bases unmatched. CDR3 region: CASSQWASGRGNNEQFF. CDR3 DNA: TGTGCCAGCAGCCAATGGGCTAGCGGGAGGGGTAACAATGAGCAGTTCTTC.

The chain couples TRBV19 to TRBJ2-5; possibly TRBD2 for D (7 bases). Per germline, CDR1 LNHDA and CDR2 SQIVND (reference sequence). This CDR3 is built from 15 residues. V was shortened by 0 bases and J by 6 bases, with 14 bases between the two germline ends. The CDR3: CASSIDRGGRQTQYF. The CDR3 coding sequence is TGTGCCAGTAGTATAGATAGGGGGGGACGGCAGACCCAGTACTTC.

This clone was recorded at least ten times. The V call is TRBV4-1, the J call TRBJ2-7, with TRBD1 as a possible D gene (6 bases). V lost 5 bases and J lost 0, with 26 bases in between. This CDR3 is built from 19 residues. Germline loops: CDR1 MGHRA, CDR2 YSYEKL. CDR3 loop: CASSEAYLGQTRSSYEQYF. The CDR3 region has the DNA TGCGCCAGCAGCGAAGCATACCTAGGACAGACCAGGAGCTCCTACGAGCAGTACTTC.

The chain is built from TRBV3-1 (or the pseudogene TRBV3-2) and TRBJ2-7; D is undetermined. The CDR3 is 12 amino acids. The germline V gene has CDR1 LGHDT and CDR2 YNNKEL (reference sequence). Trimming left V 1 base short and J 4 bases short, with 5 bases between. This chain's CDR3 is CASSQVEYEQYF. In nucleotides, the CDR3 is TGTGCCAGCAGCCAAGTGGAGTACGAGCAGTACTTC.

This chain joins TRBV3-1 (or the pseudogene TRBV3-2) and TRBJ2-7; a weak D match, TRBD2 (6 bases). The CDR3 is 15 amino acids. V was trimmed by 4 bases and J by 2 bases, leaving 15 bases between them. CDR1 and CDR2 from the germline V gene are LGHDT and YNNKEL (reference sequence). The DNA of the CDR3 is TGTGCCAGCAGCCCTCACAGCGGGCAAACCTACGAGCAGTACTTC. Translation gives CASSPHSGQTYEQYF.

The chain employs TRBV7-9 and TRBJ2-3, with TRBD2 matching 9 bases. The CDR3 sequence is 15 residues long. Germline CDR1 SEHNR, CDR2 FQNEAQ (reference sequence). Unmatched junction bases numbered 10, after V lost 8 bases and J lost 4 bases. In nucleotides, the CDR3 is TGTGCCAGCCGCTATAGCGGGAGTTGGGCAGATACGCAGTATTTT. Encoded protein: CASRYSGSWADTQYF. The entire variable domain, with the rest obtained from reference TRBV7-9 and TRBJ2-3, is as follows: DTGVSQNPRHKITKRGQNVTFRCDPISEHNRLYWYRQTLGQGPEFLTYFQNEAQLEKSRLLSDRFSAERPKGSFSTLEIQRTEQGDSAMYLCASRYSGSWADTQYFGPGTRLTVL.

This chain joins TRBV30 and TRBJ1-2; D unresolved. The V and J ends lost 0 bases and 8 bases respectively, with 19 bases between them. This CDR3 contains 15 residues. CDR1 is GTSNPN, CDR2 SVGIG, per germline (reference sequence). Written as DNA, the CDR3 is TGTGCCTGGAGTGTACGCAGCCGAGGTGGAGAGGGCTACACCTTC. This translates into CAWSVRSRGGEGYTF.

The count of this clone is one. The J gene is TRBJ1-3, the V gene TRBV7-2; TRBD1 matches at 8 bases. Trimming cost V 7 bases and J 3 bases; bases outside gene matches: 8. This CDR3 has 15 amino acids. The V gene's germline CDR1 is SGHTA and CDR2 FQGNSA. Written as DNA, the CDR3 is TGTGCCAGCAACCCAGGGGGCCATCTTGGAAACACCATATATTTT. This translates into CASNPGGHLGNTIYF.